Following are 3 T cell receptor beta chains from one sample sequenced in a study of T cells after yellow fever vaccination. Using its own MiXCR run on the 5' RACE reads, TCRdb lists one record per CDR3 protein. The data contain about 340,000 distinct CDR3 sequences, around 13% of them seen just once; the ten biggest clones take up 2.5% to 3.5%. This specimen consisted of CD4+ T cells sorted from PBMCs, obtained 15 days after the yellow fever booster vaccination. These receptors all come from a man between 18 and 29 years old who received the YFV17D yellow fever vaccine.

CDR3 in amino acids: CSAPRAGYVNTEAFF. Here the CDR3 DNA reads TGCAGTGCCCCAAGGGCGGGGTACGTGAACACTGAAGCTTTCTTT. This chain uses TRBV20-1 with TRBJ1-1; D not certain. Deletions cut 6 bases from V and 0 bases from J, with 17 bases between. CDR3 length equals 15 residues. Germline V gene sequence: CDR1 DFQATT, CDR2 SNEGSKA (reference sequence).

This sequence joins TRBV20-1 and TRBJ1-2, with TRBD1 identical over 8 bases. CDR3 length equals 14 residues. The V gene's germline CDR1 is DFQATT and CDR2 SNEGSKA (reference sequence). The V segment lost 3 bases and the J segment 4 bases; nucleotides outside the gene matches: 7. CDR3 amino acids: CSARGDRTLYGYTF. In DNA, the CDR3 is TGCAGTGCTAGGGGGGACAGGACCCTCTATGGCTACACCTTC.

This clonotype was picked up many times. V gene TRBV29-1 combines with J gene TRBJ2-3, with no clear D. V lost 0 bases and J 5 bases, leaving 15 bases between the germline ends. This CDR3 contains 15 residues. CDR1 is SQVTM and CDR2 is ANQGSEA in the germline V gene. The CDR3 bases are TGCAGCGTTGAAGATCATGGGTCATTAAGAGATACGCAGTATTTT. Protein sequence: CSVEDHGSLRDTQYF.